These 14 T cell receptor beta chains came from one sample sequenced in a study of cytomegalovirus exposure and HLA in healthy donors. Here immunoSEQ multiplex PCR was the method, and the copy in TCRdb shows in-frame clones only, minus some. The sample has 250,000 to 350,000 clones, around 87% seen once. Sequenced: PBMCs. These receptors were collected from a woman aged 18-35 years in good health and CMV-seronegative.

The genes are TRBV28 and TRBJ1-1; D remains ambiguous. V was cut by 5 bases and J by 3 bases, with 10 bases left in between. The CDR3 sequence is 13 residues long. Germline assignment: CDR1 MDHEN and CDR2 SYDVKM. The CDR3 protein is CASSPGTYTEAFF. Written as DNA, the CDR3 is TGTGCCAGCAGTCCAGGTACTTACACTGAAGCTTTCTTT.

About this clone itself: Other DNA sequences in the sample encode the same CDR3. This chain links TRBV5-6 with TRBJ2-1, with 10 positions matching TRBD2. Germline V gene lookup returns CDR1 SGHDT and CDR2 YYEEEE. CDR3 length: 15 amino acids. V lost 0 bases, J lost 4 bases, and 1 base stayed unmatched. The CDR3 DNA is TGTGCCAGCAGCTTGGCACTAGCGGGGTACAATGAGCAGTTCTTC. It is translated as CASSLALAGYNEQFF.

The V call is TRBV14, the J call TRBJ1-2, with D possibly being TRBD1 (6 bases). The V gene lost 4 bases and the J gene lost 4 bases, with 10 bases spanning the gap. CDR1 is SGHDN and CDR2 is FVKESK in the germline V gene. CDR3 length equals 13 residues. The CDR3 loop is CASSRGTSYGYTF. In DNA, the CDR3 is TGTGCCAGCAGCCGAGGGACATCCTATGGCTACACCTTC. The whole variable domain, filled in from reference TRBV14 and TRBJ1-2, reads EAGVTQFPSHSVIEKGQTVTLRCDPISGHDNLYWYRRVMGKEIKFLLHFVKESKQDESGMPNNRFLAERTGGTYSTLKVQPAELEDSGVYFCASSRGTSYGYTFGSGTRLTVV.

The chain uses TRBV28 and TRBJ2-7; D is unresolved. The germline V and J ends were trimmed by 4 bases and 4 bases, with 8 bases remaining between them. Looked up from germline, CDR1 is MDHEN and CDR2 is SYDVKM. The CDR3 runs to 12 residues. Written as DNA, the CDR3 is TGTGCCAGCAGTTCCAACAAGTACGAGCAGTACTTC. It encodes CASSSNKYEQYF.

The rearrangement uses TRBV30 and TRBJ1-3; D perhaps matches TRBD1 (6 bases). V gave up 4 bases and J gave up 3 bases, with 7 bases separating them. The germline V gene encodes CDR1 GTSNPN and CDR2 SVGIG (reference sequence). The CDR3 length is 12 residues. The CDR3 protein is CAWTGDGNTIYF. DNA of the CDR3: TGTGCCTGGACAGGGGATGGAAACACCATATATTTT.

The CDR3 here is CASSQTVSAGEQYF. CDR3 DNA sequence: TGCGCCAGCAGCCAAACGGTCTCCGCGGGAGAGCAGTACTTC. This sequence joins TRBV5-1 and TRBJ2-7, with D possibly being TRBD2 (6 bases). The germline CDR1 and CDR2 sequences are SGHRS and YFSETQ. The CDR3 loop spans 14 amino acids. Trimming removed 4 bases from V and 7 bases from J, with 18 bases in between.

This clone was detected only a few times. Compared with germline, one end of the junction differs, possibly owing to a read error. The CDR3 DNA sequence: TGCGCGAGTCGGGGACAGTTAGTCGACGAGCAGTACTTC. Its translation is CASRGQLVDEQYF. The V gene is TRBV27, the J gene TRBJ2-7; 7 nucleotides agree with TRBD1. CDR3 size: 13 residues. Germline V lookup: CDR1 MNHEY, CDR2 SMNVEV (reference sequence).

The rearrangement links TRBV4-3 to TRBJ1-4; no reliable D call. Looked up from germline, CDR1 is LGHNA and CDR2 is YSLEER. Trimming left V 0 bases short and J 8 bases short, with 10 bases between. The CDR3 has 14 amino acids. CDR3 residues: CASSQDVIGEKLFF. The CDR3 DNA reads as TGCGCCAGCAGCCAAGATGTCATCGGGGAAAAACTGTTTTTT.

The rearrangement uses TRBV4-1 and TRBJ1-1, with 8 bases aligning to TRBD1. Germline lookup yields CDR1 MGHRA and CDR2 YSYEKL. The CDR3 loop spans 17 amino acids. Unmatched junction bases numbered 15, after V lost 2 bases and J lost 7 bases. This CDR3 is CASSQTPGGQGAVEAFF. The CDR3 region has the DNA TGCGCCAGCAGCCAAACCCCCGGGGGGCAGGGGGCGGTTGAAGCTTTCTTT.

This clone was seen just once. This rearrangement joins TRBV28 to TRBJ1-1, with D hard to call. The CDR3 has 15 amino acids. The germline CDR1 and CDR2 sequences are MDHEN and SYDVKM. The germline V and J ends were trimmed by 7 bases and 1 base, with 16 bases remaining between them. The CDR3, as DNA: TGTGCCAGCAATCCCCCCGAGGGTAGGAACACTGAAGCTTTCTTT. Translating gives CASNPPEGRNTEAFF.

This clone has a handful of counts. The genes are TRBV5-6 and TRBJ1-2, with 10 nucleotides matching TRBD1. Per the germline V gene, CDR1 is SGHDT and CDR2 is YYEEEE. CDR3 length: 13 amino acids. V lost 3 bases and J lost 12; bases outside the gene matches: 8. CDR3 residues: CASSYRDRGMNTF. In nucleotides, the CDR3 is TGTGCCAGCAGCTACCGGGACAGGGGTATGAACACCTTC.

The chain is built from TRBV7-3 and TRBJ2-7; perhaps TRBD2 as D (5 bases). CDR1 SGHTA and CDR2 FQGTGA come from the germline V gene. The germline V and J ends were trimmed by 3 bases and 3 bases, with 21 bases remaining between them. This CDR3 is built from 17 residues. CDR3 region: CASSFPPTSSLSYEQYF. CDR3 nucleotides: TGTGCCAGCAGCTTCCCTCCAACTAGTAGTTTAAGCTACGAGCAGTACTTC.

This sequence joins TRBV4-3 and TRBJ2-3; 12 bases map to TRBD2. This CDR3 spans 18 amino acids. Looked up from germline, CDR1 is LGHNA and CDR2 is YSLEER. V dropped 0 bases and J dropped 3; count of bases not matched to a gene: 7. CDR3 DNA: TGCGCCAGCAGCCAAGATAGGCTAGCGGGAGGGCCAACAGATACGCAGTATTTT. This sequence encodes CASSQDRLAGGPTDTQYF.

The CDR3 sequence: CASRSGTGPLEQYF. The CDR3 DNA follows: TGTGCCAGCAGGTCCGGGACAGGGCCCCTCGAGCAGTACTTC. J is TRBJ2-7 and V is TRBV28; TRBD1 matches at 9 bases. Germline CDR1 reads MDHEN; CDR2 reads SYDVKM. V lost 6 bases and J lost 6; bases outside the gene matches: 9. The CDR3 length is 14 residues.